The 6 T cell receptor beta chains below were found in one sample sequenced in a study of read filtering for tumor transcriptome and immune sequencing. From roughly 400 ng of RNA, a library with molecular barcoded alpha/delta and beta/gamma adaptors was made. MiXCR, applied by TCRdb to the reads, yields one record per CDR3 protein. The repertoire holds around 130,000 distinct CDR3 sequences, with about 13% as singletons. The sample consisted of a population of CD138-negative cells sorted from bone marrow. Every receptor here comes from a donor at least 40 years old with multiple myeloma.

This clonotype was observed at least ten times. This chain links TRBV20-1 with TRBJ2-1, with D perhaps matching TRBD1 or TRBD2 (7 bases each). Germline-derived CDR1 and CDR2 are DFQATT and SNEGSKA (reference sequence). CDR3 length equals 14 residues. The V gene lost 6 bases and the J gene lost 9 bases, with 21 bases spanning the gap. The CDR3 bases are TGCAGTGCGCGAGGGGGCGGGGGAATGGGTGAGCAGTTCTTC. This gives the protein CSARGGGGMGEQFF.

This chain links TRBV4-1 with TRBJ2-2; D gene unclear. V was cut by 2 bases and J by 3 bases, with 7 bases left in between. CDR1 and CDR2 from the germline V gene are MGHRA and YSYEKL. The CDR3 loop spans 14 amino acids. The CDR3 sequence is CASSQRGYTGELFF. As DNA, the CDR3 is TGCGCCAGCAGCCAACGCGGATACACCGGGGAGCTGTTTTTT.

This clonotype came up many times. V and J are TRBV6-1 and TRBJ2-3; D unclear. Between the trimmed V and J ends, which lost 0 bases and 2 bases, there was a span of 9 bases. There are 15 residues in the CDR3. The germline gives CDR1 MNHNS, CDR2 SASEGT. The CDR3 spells CASSEARSSTDTQYF. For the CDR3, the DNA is TGTGCCAGCAGTGAAGCGCGGTCATCCACAGATACGCAGTATTTT.

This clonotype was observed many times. The CDR3 region is CASSPRFPGRETQYF. The CDR3 bases are TGTGCCAGCAGTCCCCGTTTCCCGGGGAGGGAGACCCAGTACTTC. The rearrangement joins TRBV27 to TRBJ2-5; TRBD2 is a possible D gene (6 bases). The CDR3 spans 15 residues. V lost 5 bases, J lost 5 bases, and 18 bases lay in between. Germline V lookup: CDR1 MNHEY, CDR2 SMNVEV (reference sequence).

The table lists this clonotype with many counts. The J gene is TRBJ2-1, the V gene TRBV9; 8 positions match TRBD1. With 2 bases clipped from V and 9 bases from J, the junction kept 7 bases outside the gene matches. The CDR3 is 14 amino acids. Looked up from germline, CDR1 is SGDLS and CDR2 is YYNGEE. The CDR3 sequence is CASSVRTGYVEQFF. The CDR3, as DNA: TGTGCCAGCAGCGTGAGGACAGGGTACGTTGAGCAGTTCTTC.

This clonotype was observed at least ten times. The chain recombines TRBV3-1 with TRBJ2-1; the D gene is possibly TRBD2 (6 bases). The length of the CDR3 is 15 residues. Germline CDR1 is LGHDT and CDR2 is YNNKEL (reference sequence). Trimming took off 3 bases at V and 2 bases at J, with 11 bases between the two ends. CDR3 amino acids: CASSHWTITYNEQFF. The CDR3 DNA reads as TGTGCCAGCAGCCATTGGACTATTACCTACAATGAGCAGTTCTTC.